The T cell receptor (beta chain) under discussion was sequenced for a study of T cell responses to AZD1222 COVID-19 vaccine. Study overall: Second-dose schedules of about 4 or about 12 weeks were combined. Study results and limitations: Per reports, nearly half of all spike-specific TCRs target regions that are unmutated in variants. Baseline serostatus was positive in only a handful of AZD1222 recipients. CD4 TCRs linked to vaccination spanned spike, dominating at 160-218 and 743-854.

Comments on this clone: Its antigen is unidentified.

Here immunoSEQ multiplex PCR was the method, and the copy in TCRdb shows in-frame clones only, minus some. The table has around 160,000 clones, approximately 88% seen once. The source was peripheral blood, collected on day 0 of AZD1222 vaccination. The source of this sequence is an adult in good health.

CDR3 DNA: TGTGCCAGCAGCTTAACAAGCAGCACAGATACGCAGTATTTT. Translating it yields CASSLTSSTDTQYF. This chain joins TRBV7-3 and TRBJ2-3; D is uncertain. The CDR3 runs 14 residues. Germline lookup yields CDR1 SGHTA and CDR2 FQGTGA. Trimming took 0 bases from V and 0 from J, leaving 4 bases between them.